This is a list of T cell receptor beta chains from one sample in a study of CD8 T cells in ankylosing spondylitis. TCRdb re-called the 5' RACE reads with MiXCR, one entry per CDR3 protein. The sample consists of 450,000 to 550,000 distinct CDR3 sequences, about 5.7% of them appearing once. The material sequenced was blood, either unsorted or a sorted T cell fraction (not recorded which). The receptors here all came from a male donor with ankylosing spondylitis. Each CDR3 is given with its conserved first and last residue. A D gene is named only where the DNA matches it firmly. Size is stated for part of the rows, as once, few or many counts, or as a class when the clone is expanded.

len	d_gene	v_gene	j_gene	abundance	CDR3aa	CDR3nt
17	NA	TRBV3-1	TRBJ1-6	NA	CASSQDTPGDGESPLHF	TGTGCCAGCAGCCAAGATACACCAGGGGACGGAGAATCACCCCTCCACTTT
16	NA	TRBV15	TRBJ1-5	many	CATSRDTAHLNQPQHF	TGTGCCACCAGCAGAGATACCGCCCACCTCAATCAGCCCCAGCATTTT
14	NA	TRBV10-3	TRBJ1-3	many	CAIEGGRTGNTIYF	TGTGCCATCGAAGGCGGACGGACTGGAAACACCATATATTTT
14	NA	TRBV20-1	TRBJ2-7	NA	CSVHRRGFLKEQYF	TGCAGTGTACATCGGAGGGGTTTTTTAAAGGAGCAGTACTTC
12	NA	TRBV6-1	TRBJ1-1	many	CASSERRTEAFF	TGTGCCAGCAGTGAGCGACGGACTGAAGCTTTCTTT
15	TRBD1	TRBV6-1	TRBJ2-7	NA	CASSRLRGPTYEQYF	TGTGCCAGCAGCCGATTGAGGGGGCCCACCTACGAGCAGTACTTC
15	NA	TRBV12-3/TRBV12-4	TRBJ2-1	many	CASKVDYALYNEQFF	TGTGCCAGCAAGGTAGATTACGCACTTTACAATGAGCAGTTCTTC
14	NA	TRBV12-3/TRBV12-4	TRBJ1-1	many	CASSPSAPNTEAFF	TGTGCCAGCAGTCCATCGGCCCCGAACACTGAAGCTTTCTTT
14	NA	TRBV20-1	TRBJ2-5	many	CSARELTDQETQYF	TGCAGTGCTAGAGAATTAACGGATCAAGAGACCCAGTACTTC
13	NA	TRBV30	TRBJ2-2	NA	CAWNRLPTGELFF	TGTGCCTGGAACCGGCTGCCCACCGGGGAGCTGTTTTTT
13	TRBD1	TRBV27	TRBJ2-5	NA	CAAGPGTGETQYF	TGTGCCGCCGGCCCCGGGACAGGGGAGACCCAGTACTTC
12	NA	TRBV3-1	TRBJ2-7	many	CASSVGDYEQYF	TGTGCCAGCTCGGTCGGAGACTACGAGCAGTACTTC
20	NA	TRBV5-1	TRBJ2-6	NA	CASSLTPISIAYSGANVLTF	TGCGCCAGCAGCTTGACCCCGATTTCAATTGCCTACTCTGGGGCCAACGTCCTGACTTTC
15	NA	TRBV7-2	TRBJ2-1	many	CASSLAFWTVNEQFF	TGTGCCAGCAGCTTAGCGTTTTGGACAGTAAATGAGCAGTTCTTC